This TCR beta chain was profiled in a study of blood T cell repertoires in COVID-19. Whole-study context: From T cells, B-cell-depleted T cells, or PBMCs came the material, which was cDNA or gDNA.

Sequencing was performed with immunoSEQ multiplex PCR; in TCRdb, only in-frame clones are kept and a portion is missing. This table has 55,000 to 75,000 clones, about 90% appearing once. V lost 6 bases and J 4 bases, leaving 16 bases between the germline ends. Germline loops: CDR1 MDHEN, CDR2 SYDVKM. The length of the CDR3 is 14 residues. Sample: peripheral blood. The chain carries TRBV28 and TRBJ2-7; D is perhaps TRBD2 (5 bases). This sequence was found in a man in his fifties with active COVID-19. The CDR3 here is CASSPTLAAYEQYF. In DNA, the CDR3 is TGTGCCAGCAGCCCGACGCTAGCAGCGTACGAGCAGTACTTC.